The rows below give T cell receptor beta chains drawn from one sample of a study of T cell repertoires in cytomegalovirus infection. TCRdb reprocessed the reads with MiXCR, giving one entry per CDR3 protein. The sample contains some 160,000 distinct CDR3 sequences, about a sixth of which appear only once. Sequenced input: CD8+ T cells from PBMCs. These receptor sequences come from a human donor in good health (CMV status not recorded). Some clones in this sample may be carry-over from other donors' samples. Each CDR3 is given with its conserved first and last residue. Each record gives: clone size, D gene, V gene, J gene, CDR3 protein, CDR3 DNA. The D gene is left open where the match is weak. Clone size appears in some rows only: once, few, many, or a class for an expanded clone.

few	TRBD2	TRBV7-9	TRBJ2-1	CASSLLLAGAYNEQFF	TGTGCCAGCAGCTTACTTCTAGCGGGAGCCTACAATGAGCAGTTCTTC
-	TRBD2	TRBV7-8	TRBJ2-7	CASSPGTSGQVDQYF	TGTGCCAGCAGCCCCGGGACTAGCGGACAGGTTGACCAGTACTTC
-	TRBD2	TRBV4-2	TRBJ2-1	CASSQDSGGRPNNEQFF	TGTGCCAGCAGCCAAGATTCCGGCGGGAGGCCAAACAATGAGCAGTTCTTC
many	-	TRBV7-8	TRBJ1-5	CASSLGQNSNQPQHF	TGTGCCAGCAGCCTAGGACAGAATAGCAATCAGCCCCAGCATTTT
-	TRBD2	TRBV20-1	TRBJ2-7	CSARGTGGTSGRAVYEQYF	TGCAGTGCTAGGGGGACAGGGGGGACTAGCGGGAGGGCCGTGTACGAGCAGTACTTC
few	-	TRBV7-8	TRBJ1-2	CASSLGAVYGYTF	TGTGCCAGCAGCTTAGGGGCAGTCTATGGCTACACCTTC
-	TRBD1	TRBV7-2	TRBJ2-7	CASSPRRGLFYEQYF	TGTGCCAGCAGCCCCCGCAGGGGGCTATTTTACGAGCAGTACTTC
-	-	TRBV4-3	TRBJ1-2	CASSQDAVMGGYTF	TGCGCCAGCAGCCAAGACGCGGTCATGGGAGGCTACACCTTC
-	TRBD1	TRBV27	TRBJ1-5	CASSEDRGGQPQHF	TGTGCCAGCAGTGAAGACAGGGGAGGCCAGCCCCAGCATTTT
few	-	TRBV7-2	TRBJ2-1	CASRKLTDNEQFF	TGTGCCAGCAGAAAACTGACAGACAATGAGCAGTTCTTC
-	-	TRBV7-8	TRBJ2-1	CASSWGVNEQFF	TGTGCCAGCAGCTGGGGAGTAAATGAGCAGTTCTTC
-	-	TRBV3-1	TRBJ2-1	CASSQDVGLADEQFF	TGTGCCAGCAGCCAAGATGTCGGGCTAGCAGATGAGCAGTTCTTC
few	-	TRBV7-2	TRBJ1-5	CASSLAKGGGAGQPQHF	TGTGCCAGCAGCTTAGCGAAGGGGGGGGGGGCTGGCCAGCCCCAGCATTTT
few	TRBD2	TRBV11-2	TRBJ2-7	CASSLQREDQYF	TGTGCCAGCAGCTTACAACGGGAGGATCAGTACTTC
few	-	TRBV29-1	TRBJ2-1	CSVETGNEQFF	TGCAGCGTTGAAACGGGCAATGAGCAGTTCTTC
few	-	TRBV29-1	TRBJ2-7	CSVGGVGRSRYEQYF	TGCAGCGTTGGAGGGGTCGGGCGGAGTCGTTACGAGCAGTACTTC